Listed below are T cell receptor beta chains from one sample, sequenced in a study of early T cells in non-severe SARS-CoV-2 infection. From the 5' RACE reads, TCRdb called clonotypes with MiXCR, one entry per CDR3 protein. The profile shows roughly 56,000 distinct CDR3 sequences, about 13% of them singletons. Source material: whole blood. These receptors originate from an adult who was a healthcare worker with PCR-confirmed SARS-CoV-2 infection or an uninfected control (not recorded which). Each CDR3 is given with its conserved first and last residue. The order of the fields is J gene, V gene, D gene, clone size, CDR3 protein, CDR3 DNA. A D gene is named only where the DNA matches it firmly. Expanded clones are given a class, and other clones once, few, many or no size at all.

TRBJ2-5 TRBV29-1 TRBD2 . CSVGRPSGRQETQYF TGCAGCGTTGGGAGACCTAGCGGCCGACAAGAGACCCAGTACTTC
TRBJ2-4 TRBV7-9 . . CASSLQGGVAKNIQYF TGTGCCAGCAGCTTGCAGGGCGGGGTAGCCAAAAACATTCAGTACTTC
TRBJ1-1 TRBV7-6 . many CASRDMNTEAFF TGTGCCAGCAGGGACATGAACACTGAAGCTTTCTTT
TRBJ2-7 TRBV5-1 TRBD2 . CASSAGTSVYEQYF TGCGCCAGCAGCGCCGGGACTAGCGTCTACGAGCAGTACTTC
TRBJ1-5 TRBV7-8 TRBD1 . CASSRGTGDNQPQHF TGTGCCAGCAGCCGGGGGACAGGGGACAATCAGCCCCAGCATTTT
TRBJ1-1 TRBV6-2/TRBV6-3 . few CASSFPGRSEAFF TGTGCCAGCAGTTTCCCGGGGAGATCTGAAGCTTTCTTT
TRBJ1-1 TRBV12-3/TRBV12-4 . . CASSMKEAFF TGTGCCAGCAGCATGAAGGAAGCTTTCTTT
TRBJ1-1 TRBV29-1 . many CSVESGTEAFF TGCAGCGTTGAATCGGGCACTGAAGCTTTCTTT
TRBJ2-3 TRBV9 TRBD2 few CASSVGLAGLADTQYF TGTGCCAGCAGCGTAGGACTAGCGGGTCTCGCAGATACGCAGTATTTT
TRBJ2-1 TRBV21-1 . many CASSKGGRAIYNEQFF TGTGCCAGCAGCAAGGGCGGGAGGGCCATATACAATGAGCAGTTCTTC
TRBJ1-2 TRBV6-6 . many CASMIGDYGYTF TGTGCCAGCATGATCGGGGACTATGGCTACACCTTC
TRBJ2-3 TRBV3-1 TRBD1 few CASSQVQGALDTQYF TGTGCCAGCAGCCAAGTCCAGGGGGCTTTGGATACGCAGTATTTT
TRBJ1-6 TRBV6-6 . many CASSPLESPLHF TGTGCCAGCAGTCCCCTCGAATCACCCCTCCACTTT
TRBJ1-3 TRBV4-1 . . CASSQDEGSGNTIYF TGCGCCAGCAGCCAAGATGAGGGCTCTGGAAACACCATATATTTT
TRBJ1-2 TRBV10-3 . . CATLDSNYGYTF TGTGCCACCCTTGACAGTAACTATGGCTACACCTTC
TRBJ1-1 TRBV19 . few CASSMEWGTEAFF TGTGCCAGTAGTATGGAGTGGGGCACTGAAGCTTTCTTT
TRBJ2-2 TRBV19 TRBD1 . CASSIGDRVNTGELFF TGTGCCAGTAGTATTGGGGACAGGGTGAACACCGGGGAGCTGTTTTTT
TRBJ2-6 TRBV20-1 . few CSARAIIGLSGANVLTF TGCAGTGCTAGAGCCATTATAGGACTCTCTGGGGCCAACGTCCTGACTTTC
TRBJ1-4 TRBV4-1 . few CASSQVGGSNEKLFF TGCGCCAGCAGCCAAGTCGGTGGTTCTAATGAAAAACTGTTTTTT
TRBJ2-3 TRBV6-5 . few CASSYSGGTADTQYF TGTGCCAGCAGTTACTCTGGGGGGACGGCAGATACGCAGTATTTT
TRBJ1-2 TRBV4-1 . many CASSQLGAGAIDGYTF TGCGCCAGCAGCCAACTCGGCGCGGGGGCTATTGATGGCTACACCTTC
TRBJ2-5 TRBV7-9 . many CASSTYLGSGKLTKETQYF TGTGCCAGCAGCACCTATCTAGGTTCCGGAAAACTGACTAAAGAGACCCAGTACTTC
TRBJ2-2 TRBV29-1 TRBD1 many CSVEDGHRGTGELFF TGCAGCGTTGAAGATGGTCACAGGGGCACCGGGGAGCTGTTTTTT
TRBJ2-1 TRBV24-1 TRBD2 many CATTAGTSGSNEQFF TGTGCCACGACTGCTGGGACTAGCGGGAGTAATGAGCAGTTCTTC
TRBJ2-7 TRBV7-9 . . CASSDDTYEQYF TGTGCCAGCAGTGACGATACCTACGAGCAGTACTTC
TRBJ1-2 TRBV5-1 . many CASSLSGYGYTF TGCGCCAGCAGCTTGTCCGGCTATGGCTACACCTTC
TRBJ2-3 TRBV7-9 . . CASSLYPGRTDTQYF TGTGCCAGCAGCTTATACCCGGGACGCACAGATACGCAGTATTTT
TRBJ1-1 TRBV7-2 . many CASSPRQGGLEAFF TGTGCCAGCAGCCCTCGGCAGGGAGGACTTGAAGCTTTCTTT
TRBJ2-7 TRBV11-2 . few CASSETRVSGPYEQYF TGTGCCAGCAGCGAAACCCGGGTTTCTGGCCCCTACGAGCAGTACTTC
TRBJ1-2 TRBV7-2 . few CASSSGPFNYGYTF TGTGCCAGCAGCTCAGGACCGTTTAACTATGGCTACACCTTC
TRBJ1-2 TRBV29-1 . few CSDYGTLDGYTF TGCAGCGATTACGGGACCCTAGATGGCTACACCTTC
TRBJ2-7 TRBV29-1 . few CSVGGQFYEQYF TGCAGCGTTGGAGGACAGTTCTACGAGCAGTACTTC